The 5 T cell receptor beta chains below come from one sample, sequenced in a study of control samples from healthy donors and cancer patients. This table comes from immunoSEQ multiplex PCR, and its TCRdb copy is limited to in-frame clones, with some not included. The sample contains under 100,000 clones, approximately 91% of which appear only once. Sequenced sample: PBMCs. Every receptor here comes from a woman aged 45-65 years with colorectal cancer.

V and J are TRBV7-9 and TRBJ1-1; D is unresolved. The CDR3 is 15 amino acids. The germline V gene encodes CDR1 SEHNR and CDR2 FQNEAQ (reference sequence). Trimming cost V 5 bases and J 1 base, with 14 bases left between them. The CDR3 protein is CASSTSRRENTEAFF. For the CDR3, the DNA is TGTGCCAGCAGCACATCCCGACGGGAGAACACTGAAGCTTTCTTT.

The rearrangement joins TRBV4-3 to TRBJ2-4; 12 bases line up with TRBD2. This CDR3 has 20 amino acids. Germline-derived CDR1 and CDR2 are LGHNA and YSLEER. J gave up 1 base and V 1 base, and 11 bases lay outside the gene matches. The CDR3, as DNA: TGCGCCAGCAGCCAAGCGTGGGCTAGCGGGGGGGCCGGGGCCAAAAACATTCAGTACTTC. Its protein is CASSQAWASGGAGAKNIQYF.

This rearrangement joins TRBV19 to TRBJ1-3; tentatively, D is TRBD1 (6 bases). This CDR3 comprises 15 residues. Trimming took off 5 bases at V and 1 base at J, with 12 bases between the two ends. CDR1 LNHDA and CDR2 SQIVND come from the germline V gene (reference sequence). The CDR3 DNA reads as TGTGCCAGTAGTCGCCCCGGGACATCTGGAAACACCATATATTTT. It specifies CASSRPGTSGNTIYF.

The rearrangement uses TRBV28 and TRBJ1-2; D ambiguous. Trimming pared 4 bases from V and 7 bases from J, leaving 7 bases between. CDR1 and CDR2 (germline): MDHEN, SYDVKM. CDR3 length equals 11 residues. This chain's CDR3 is CASSSNSGYTF. The CDR3 DNA reads as TGTGCCAGCAGTTCGAATTCTGGCTACACCTTC.

In its sample, this clone was seen a few times. V usage is TRBV5-6 and J usage is TRBJ1-2; D is ambiguous. Trimming cost V 2 bases and J 4 bases, with 18 bases left between them. The CDR3 is 16 amino acids. Germline V CDR1 and CDR2: SGHDT, YYEEEE. The CDR3 loop reads CASSFAGYSPGYGYTF. CDR3 DNA: TGTGCCAGCAGCTTCGCAGGCTACTCACCAGGCTATGGCTACACCTTC.